This passage covers 22 T cell receptor beta chains from one sample sequenced in a study of blood T cell repertoires in COVID-19 (dated by TCRdb to about 2020). The library came from the immunoSEQ multiplex PCR assay. This immuneACCESS table, as held by TCRdb, lists in-frame sequences with V and J called but not all clones. Of the missing ones, under half trace to an unresolved V gene in checked studies; the others have no known cause. The table for this sample lists fewer than 150,000 clones; roughly 85% of them were counted only once. About 6.1% of the sample lies in the top ten. The sequenced sample was peripheral blood. These receptors all stem from a woman aged 60 to 75 with COVID-19, enrolled during active disease.

The CDR3 loop is CASSLTGQNGFF. CDR3 sequence (DNA): TGTGCCAGCAGTTTAACAGGGCAGAATGGTTTCTTT. This chain links TRBV28 with TRBJ1-1, with D tentatively TRBD1 (6 bases). The ends were cut back, 2 bases at V and 13 bases at J, with 14 bases in the middle. This CDR3 spans 12 amino acids. Per germline, CDR1 MDHEN and CDR2 SYDVKM.

V gene TRBV7-3 combines with J gene TRBJ2-1; no firm D call. The germline V and J ends were trimmed by 1 base and 9 bases, with 10 bases remaining between them. CDR3 length: 13 residues. Germline V gene lookup returns CDR1 SGHTA and CDR2 FQGTGA. CDR3 protein: CASSLNPKSEQFF. The CDR3 DNA reads as TGTGCCAGCAGCTTAAACCCCAAGAGTGAGCAGTTCTTC.

This clone was found once. The CDR3 is CASSVEGHPWARETQYF. For the CDR3, the DNA is TGTGCCAGCAGCGTAGAGGGACACCCCTGGGCTCGGGAGACCCAGTACTTC. V gene TRBV9 combines with J gene TRBJ2-5; a weak D match, TRBD1 (6 bases). Germline loops: CDR1 SGDLS, CDR2 YYNGEE. This CDR3 contains 17 residues. V lost 0 bases and J lost 5, with 20 bases in between.

This chain links TRBV7-7 with TRBJ1-5, with 9 bases that match TRBD1. Trimming removed 1 base from V and 6 bases from J; junction bases left unmatched: 7. The CDR3 totals 16 residues. Germline CDR1 SSHAT, CDR2 FNYEAQ (reference sequence). The CDR3 bases are TGTGCCAGCAGCTTAGAGACAGGGGGTTCTCGTCAGCCCCAGCATTTT. It is translated as CASSLETGGSRQPQHF. Filled out from reference TRBV7-7 and TRBJ1-5, the complete variable domain reads GAGVSQSPRYKVTKRGQDVTLRCDPISSHATLYWYQQALGQGPEFLTYFNYEAQPDKSGLPSDRFSAERPEGSISTLTIQRTEQRDSAMYRCASSLETGGSRQPQHFGDGTRLSIL.

The chain joins TRBV10-1 to TRBJ1-4; 7 bases fit TRBD1. Germline loops: CDR1 WNHNN, CDR2 SYGVQD (reference sequence). V trimming: 3 bases; J trimming: 6 bases; junction bases outside the gene matches: 7. The CDR3 is made up of 15 amino acids. This CDR3 is CASSDRQGGHEKLFF. The DNA of the CDR3 is TGCGCCAGCAGTGACCGTCAGGGGGGTCATGAAAAACTGTTTTTT.

The chain is built from TRBV10-3 and TRBJ1-3; TRBD1 matches at 8 bases. The ends lost 0 bases at V and 2 bases at J; junction bases unmatched: 6. Germline-derived CDR1 and CDR2 are ENHRY and SYGVKD. This CDR3 spans 17 amino acids. The CDR3 loop is CAISESTGGSTGNTIYF. The CDR3 nucleotides are TGTGCCATCAGTGAGTCTACAGGGGGGAGCACTGGAAACACCATATATTTT.

The rearrangement uses TRBV2 and TRBJ1-3, with 9 nucleotides matching TRBD1. The junction had 6 bases not matched to a gene; V was cut back by 9 bases and J by 0 bases. This CDR3 comprises 15 residues. CDR1 is SNHLY and CDR2 is FYNNEI in the germline V gene. The CDR3 region has the DNA TGTGCCAGGTCGACGGACAGGGGCTCTGGAAACACCATATATTTT. It codes for CARSTDRGSGNTIYF.

CDR3 nucleotides: TGCGCCAGCAGCCCGACAGGCCGATCCTATTTCGAGCAGTACTTC. This encodes CASSPTGRSYFEQYF. This sequence joins TRBV5-1 and TRBJ2-7, with D perhaps matching TRBD1 (6 bases). The germline V gene encodes CDR1 SGHRS and CDR2 YFSETQ. V was cut by 4 bases and J by 6 bases, with 20 bases left in between. The CDR3 spans 15 residues.

The V and J genes are TRBV28 and TRBJ2-3; D is unresolved. The CDR3 consists of 11 residues. Germline-derived CDR1 and CDR2 are MDHEN and SYDVKM. Trimming stripped 4 bases from V and 11 bases from J, with 10 bases between. The CDR3, as DNA: TGTGCCAGCAGTTCCAGTAGGAGGCAGTATTTT. Protein: CASSSSRRQYF.

The chain combines TRBV19 with TRBJ1-1; 8 bases fit TRBD1. From germline, CDR1 is LNHDA and CDR2 SQIVND (reference sequence). V lost 5 bases to trimming and J lost 1 base; unmatched junction nucleotides: 6. CDR3 length equals 15 residues. CDR3 coding DNA: TGTGCCAGTAGTGCCACTGGACAGGGGAACACTGAAGCTTTCTTT. As protein: CASSATGQGNTEAFF.

The V call is TRBV2, the J call TRBJ1-1, with D possibly TRBD1 on 6 matching bases. Germline V gene lookup returns CDR1 SNHLY and CDR2 FYNNEI. Trimming shortened V by 4 bases and J by 1 base, and 7 bases separated the two germline ends. There are 13 residues in the CDR3. The CDR3 loop is CASSGTANTEAFF. CDR3 nucleotides: TGTGCCAGCAGTGGGACAGCGAACACTGAAGCTTTCTTT.

J is TRBJ1-5 and V is TRBV13, with a weak D call TRBD1 (5 bases). This CDR3 is 14 amino acids long. V was shortened by 5 bases and J by 4 bases, with 12 bases between the two germline ends. Germline CDR1 and CDR2: PRHDT and FYEKMQ (reference sequence). For the CDR3, the DNA is TGTGCCAGCAGCATTAGGGGCCTGAATCAGCCCCAGCATTTT. It specifies CASSIRGLNQPQHF.

The gene calls are TRBV7-8 and TRBJ1-2; D gene uncertain. The V gene's germline CDR1 is SGHVS and CDR2 FQNEAQ. The CDR3 spans 14 residues. V gave up 2 bases and J gave up 7 bases, with 14 bases separating them. Written as DNA, the CDR3 is TGTGCCAGCAGCTTATCTTCGGGGAGCTTTGGCTACACCTTC. This encodes CASSLSSGSFGYTF.

This sequence joins TRBV7-9 and TRBJ1-2, with 9 bases aligning to TRBD1. CDR1 SEHNR and CDR2 FQNEAQ come from the germline V gene (reference sequence). The CDR3 sequence is 17 residues long. The junction had 12 bases not matched to a gene; V was cut back by 1 base and J by 6 bases. The CDR3 DNA sequence: TGTGCCAGCAGCTTAGGAGGGACAGGGTCCCCTGGGGATGGCTACACCTTC. This sequence encodes CASSLGGTGSPGDGYTF.

This chain connects TRBV5-3 to TRBJ1-2; 12 nucleotides agree with TRBD1. TRBV5-3 is sorted into the ORF group, with uncertain function. The CDR3 length is 14 residues. The trim removed 4 bases at V and 6 bases at J, leaving 4 bases unmatched. CDR3 sequence reads: CARSTGQGADGYTF. The CDR3 DNA reads TGTGCCAGAAGCACGGGACAGGGGGCGGATGGCTACACCTTC.

This chain links TRBV6-1 with TRBJ2-1, with 7 bases that match TRBD1. The V and J ends lost 3 bases and 5 bases, in that order; junction bases with no gene match: 7. In germline, CDR1 is MNHNS, CDR2 SASEGT. This CDR3 spans 15 amino acids. For the CDR3, the DNA is TGTGCCAGCAGTGATAGACAGGGAGAGGACAATGAGCAGTTCTTC. Amino acids: CASSDRQGEDNEQFF.

This sequence joins TRBV19 and TRBJ1-3; 11 bases are a match to TRBD1. The germline gives CDR1 LNHDA, CDR2 SQIVND (reference sequence). The CDR3 loop spans 15 amino acids. V shed 6 bases, J shed 2 bases, and the junction held 3 bases outside the gene matches. This CDR3 reads CASRDRGRTGNTIYF. DNA of the CDR3: TGTGCCAGTAGGGACAGGGGGCGGACTGGAAACACCATATATTTT.

This sequence joins TRBV10-3 and TRBJ2-2; D is unresolved. Germline V lookup: CDR1 ENHRY, CDR2 SYGVKD. Trimming cost V 0 bases and J 3 bases, with 5 bases left between them. The CDR3 is 14 residues long. This CDR3 reads CAISESRDTGELFF. DNA for the CDR3: TGTGCCATCAGTGAGTCTCGGGACACCGGGGAGCTGTTTTTT.

CDR3 nucleotides: TGTGCCAGCAGCTTGGCCTGGGGCGGTGGAAACACCATATATTTT. Translating gives CASSLAWGGGNTIYF. This rearrangement joins TRBV7-8 to TRBJ1-3; TRBD1 is a possible D gene (5 bases). From germline, CDR1 is SGHVS and CDR2 FQNEAQ. This CDR3 comprises 15 residues. Trimming stripped 3 bases from V and 3 bases from J, with 12 bases between.

This clone was detected ten times or more. V gene TRBV11-2 combines with J gene TRBJ1-2; 7 bases align to TRBD1. V trimming: 3 bases; J trimming: 5 bases; junction bases outside the gene matches: 9. Germline V gives CDR1 SGHAT, CDR2 FQNNGV. This CDR3 region has 15 residues. CDR3 protein: CASSFGWQGEYGYTF. The CDR3 bases are TGTGCCAGCAGCTTCGGTTGGCAGGGGGAATATGGCTACACCTTC. Full variable domain (missing parts from reference TRBV11-2 and TRBJ1-2): EAGVAQSPRYKIIEKRQSVAFWCNPISGHATLYWYQQILGQGPKLLIQFQNNGVVDDSQLPKDRFSAERLKGVDSTLKIQPAKLEDSAVYLCASSFGWQGEYGYTFGSGTRLTVV.

V is TRBV27 and J is TRBJ1-2; 11 nucleotides align to TRBD1. This CDR3 is built from 14 residues. The trim removed 6 bases at V and 5 bases at J, leaving 5 bases unmatched. From germline, CDR1 is MNHEY and CDR2 SMNVEV (reference sequence). This chain's CDR3 is CASRPRDRGYGYTF. DNA of the CDR3: TGTGCCAGCAGGCCTCGGGACAGGGGGTATGGCTACACCTTC.

This clone was recorded once. The J gene is TRBJ1-4, the V gene TRBV2; 7 bases match TRBD1. CDR3 length equals 14 residues. Losses at the gene ends were 7 bases for V and 8 bases for J; bases not matched to a gene: 10. Germline V gene lookup returns CDR1 SNHLY and CDR2 FYNNEI. The CDR3 nucleotides read TGTGCCAGCAACTGGGGACAGTCGGCCGAAAAACTGTTTTTT. Translated, it gives CASNWGQSAEKLFF.